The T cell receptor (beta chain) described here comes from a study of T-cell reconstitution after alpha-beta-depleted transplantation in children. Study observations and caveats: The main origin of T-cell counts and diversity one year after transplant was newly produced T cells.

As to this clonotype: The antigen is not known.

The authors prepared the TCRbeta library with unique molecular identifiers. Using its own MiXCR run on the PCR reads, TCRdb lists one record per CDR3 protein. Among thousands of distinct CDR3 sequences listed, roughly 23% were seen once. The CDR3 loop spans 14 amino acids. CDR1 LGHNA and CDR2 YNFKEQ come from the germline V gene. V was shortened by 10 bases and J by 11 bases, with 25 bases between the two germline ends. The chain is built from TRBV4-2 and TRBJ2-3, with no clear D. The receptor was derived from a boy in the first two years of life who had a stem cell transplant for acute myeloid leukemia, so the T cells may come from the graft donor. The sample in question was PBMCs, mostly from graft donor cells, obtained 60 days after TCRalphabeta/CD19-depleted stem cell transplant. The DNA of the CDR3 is TGTGCCATGGGCTTCGGGCTCGCCGATTCTGAGCAGTATTTT. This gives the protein CAMGFGLADSEQYF.